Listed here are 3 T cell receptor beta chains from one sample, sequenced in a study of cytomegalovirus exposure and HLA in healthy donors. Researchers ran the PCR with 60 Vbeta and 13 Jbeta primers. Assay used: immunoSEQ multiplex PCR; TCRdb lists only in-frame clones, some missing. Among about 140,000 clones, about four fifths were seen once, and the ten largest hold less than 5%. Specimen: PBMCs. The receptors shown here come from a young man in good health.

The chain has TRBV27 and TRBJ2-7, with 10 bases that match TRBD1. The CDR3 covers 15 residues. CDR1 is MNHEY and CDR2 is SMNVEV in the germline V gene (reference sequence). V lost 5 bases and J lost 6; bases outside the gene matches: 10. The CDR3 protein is CASSPFTGTGAEQYF. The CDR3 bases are TGTGCCAGCAGTCCATTCACCGGGACAGGGGCCGAGCAGTACTTC.

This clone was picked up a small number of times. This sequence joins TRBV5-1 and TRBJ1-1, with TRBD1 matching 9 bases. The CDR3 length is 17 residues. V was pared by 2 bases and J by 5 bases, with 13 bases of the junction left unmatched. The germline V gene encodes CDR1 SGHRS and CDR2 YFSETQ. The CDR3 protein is CASSLGPYRGQQTEAFF. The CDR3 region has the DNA TGCGCCAGCAGCTTAGGTCCTTACAGGGGGCAGCAGACTGAAGCTTTCTTT.

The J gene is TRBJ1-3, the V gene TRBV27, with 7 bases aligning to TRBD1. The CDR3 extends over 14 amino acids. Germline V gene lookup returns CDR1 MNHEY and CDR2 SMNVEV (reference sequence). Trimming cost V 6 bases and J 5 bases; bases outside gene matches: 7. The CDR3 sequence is CASSPGTERNTIYF. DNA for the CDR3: TGTGCCAGCAGCCCTGGGACAGAGCGAAACACCATATATTTT.